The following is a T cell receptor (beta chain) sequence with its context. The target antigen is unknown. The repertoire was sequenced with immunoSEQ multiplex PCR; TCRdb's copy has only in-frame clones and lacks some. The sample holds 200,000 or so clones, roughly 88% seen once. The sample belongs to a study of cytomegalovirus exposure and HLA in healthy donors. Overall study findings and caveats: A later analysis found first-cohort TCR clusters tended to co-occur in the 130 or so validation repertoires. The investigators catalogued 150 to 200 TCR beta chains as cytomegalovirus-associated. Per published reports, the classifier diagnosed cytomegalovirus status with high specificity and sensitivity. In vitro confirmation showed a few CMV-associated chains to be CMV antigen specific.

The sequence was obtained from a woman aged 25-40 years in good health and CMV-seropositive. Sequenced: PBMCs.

The CDR3 coding sequence is TGTGCCAGCAGCCCGGGACAGGGTAACTACGAGCAGTACTTC. Residues: CASSPGQGNYEQYF. The chain is built from TRBV7-6 and TRBJ2-7, with TRBD1 matching over 9 bases. Germline loops: CDR1 SGHVS, CDR2 FNYEAQ. After removal of 5 bases from V and 3 bases from J, the junction contained 5 bases not matched to a gene. The CDR3 runs to 14 residues. Full variable domain (remainder filled in from reference TRBV7-6 and TRBJ2-7): GAGVSQSPRYKVTKRGQDVALRCDPISGHVSLYWYRQALGQGPEFLTYFNYEAQQDKSGLPNDRFSAERPEGSISTLTIQRTEQRDSAMYRCASSPGQGNYEQYFGPGTRLTVT.